The text below deals with one T cell receptor (beta chain). What it binds is unknown. The data belong to a study of T cell responses to AZD1222 COVID-19 vaccine. Profiling relied on immunoSEQ multiplex PCR, and the TCRdb table lists in-frame clones only, not all of them. Seen here are fewer than 140,000 clones, 90% observed once, and the top ten hold roughly 8%. Overall study results and limits: The donor group comprised mostly white British people and more females; the analysis possibly underestimated clonal diversity. The study identified only 6 or 7 AZD1222 recipients as seropositive at baseline.

Germline V gene data show CDR1 as KGHSH and CDR2 as LQKENI. Trimming at V came to 6 bases and at J to 9 bases, leaving 8 bases not matched to a gene. The CDR3 consists of 12 residues. The source is an adult who received the AZD1222 COVID-19 vaccine. The specimen was peripheral blood, collected 28 days after the second AZD1222 dose. The rearrangement links TRBV18 to TRBJ2-7, with 7 bases fitting TRBD1. CDR3 DNA: TGTGCCAGCTCGTCGGGACAGAAAGCGCAGTACTTC. Residues: CASSSGQKAQYF.